These T cell receptor beta chains were read from a single sample in a study of blood T cell repertoires in COVID-19. The table came from immunoSEQ multiplex PCR; TCRdb's copy has only in-frame clones and leaves some out. The table lists about 280,000 clones, 70% to 90% of them singletons. The sequenced material came from peripheral blood. Receptor source: a man younger than 35 with active or convalescent COVID-19. CDR3s include the opening cysteine and the closing phenylalanine or tryptophan. Fields, in order: D gene, clone size, J gene, V gene, CDR3 DNA, CDR3 protein. A D gene is named only where the DNA matches it firmly. Clone size is stated in some rows and not others, as once, few, many or a class when expanded.

NA NA TRBJ2-3 TRBV6-4 TGTGCCAGCAGTTCACTAGTGGGGTCAGATACGCAGTATTTT CASSSLVGSDTQYF
NA few TRBJ1-5 TRBV6-2/TRBV6-3 TGTGCCAGCAGTTCCGACACCGAACATCAGCCCCAGCATTTT CASSSDTEHQPQHF
TRBD2 NA TRBJ2-5 TRBV5-5 TGTGCCAGCCTGAGCGGGGGCGAGACCCAGTACTTC CASLSGGETQYF
NA NA TRBJ2-7 TRBV7-9 TGTGCCAGCAGCTTAGCGGGCAACTACGAGCAGTACTTC CASSLAGNYEQYF
TRBD2 NA TRBJ2-1 TRBV13 TGTGCCAGCAGCTCCGGGACTACCAATGAGCAGTTCTTC CASSSGTTNEQFF
TRBD1 NA TRBJ1-1 TRBV27 TGTGCCAGCAGTTTAGGGACAGACACTGAAGCTTTCTTT CASSLGTDTEAFF
NA NA TRBJ1-2 TRBV7-8 TGTGCCAGCAGCTTAGAAGTTGTGATGGCTGTCTATGGCTACACCTTC CASSLEVVMAVYGYTF
NA NA TRBJ2-3 TRBV4-1 TGCGCCAGCAGCCAGACCGATGGCGGGGTTGGGGGAGATACGCAGTATTTT CASSQTDGGVGGDTQYF
NA NA TRBJ2-5 TRBV12-3/TRBV12-4 TGTGCCAGCAGTTTTAATCGGGAGACCCAGTACTTC CASSFNRETQYF
TRBD2 NA TRBJ2-5 TRBV18 TGTGCCAGCTCACAAGGACTAGCGGGGGGGCAGAAGACCCAGTACTTC CASSQGLAGGQKTQYF
TRBD1 NA TRBJ2-2 TRBV2 TGTGCCAGCAGTGAAAACTTAGGGACAGGGACGAACACCGGGGAGCTGTTTTTT CASSENLGTGTNTGELFF
NA NA TRBJ1-1 TRBV10-1 TGCGCCAGCAGTGAGCAGGTTAACACTGAAGCTTTCTTT CASSEQVNTEAFF
TRBD1 NA TRBJ2-7 TRBV7-9 TGTGCCACCACCGGAGACAGGGCCTACGAGCAGTACTTC CATTGDRAYEQYF
TRBD1 NA TRBJ1-2 TRBV10-2 TGCGCCAGCAGTGATTCATCGGGACAGTCTACTTCTAACTATGGCTACACCTTC CASSDSSGQSTSNYGYTF
NA NA TRBJ1-6 TRBV3-1/TRBV3-2 TGTGCCAGCAGTCCCAAGACAGTAAATTCACCCCTCCACTTT CASSPKTVNSPLHF
TRBD2 NA TRBJ2-3 TRBV6-6 TGTGCCAGCAGTACCCGAGCGGGGGGGATCACAGATACGCAGTATTTT CASSTRAGGITDTQYF
TRBD1 NA TRBJ2-2 TRBV11-3 TGTGCCAGCAGTCCGACAGGGTCGAACACCGGGGAGCTGTTTTTT CASSPTGSNTGELFF
NA NA TRBJ1-3 TRBV3-1/TRBV3-2 TGTGCCAGCAGCCAAGACAGTACAACTGGAAACACCATATATTTT CASSQDSTTGNTIYF
NA NA TRBJ2-2 TRBV24-1 TGTGCCACCCCAGGGAACCCGAACACCGGGGAGCTGTTTTTT CATPGNPNTGELFF
NA NA TRBJ1-2 TRBV5-1 TGCGCCAGCAGCTTGGGCCCGGCAGGTGATAACTATGGCTACACCTTC CASSLGPAGDNYGYTF
NA NA TRBJ1-2 TRBV14 TGTGCCAGCAGCCAATCCGGTGGCTACACCTTC CASSQSGGYTF
NA once TRBJ2-5 TRBV5-1 TGCGCCAGCAGCTTGGCCCTGGAGACCCAGTACTTC CASSLALETQYF
TRBD1 NA TRBJ1-6 TRBV18 TGTGCCAGCTCACTATCGACAGGGAACTATAATTCACCCCTCCACTTT CASSLSTGNYNSPLHF
NA NA TRBJ1-5 TRBV19 TGTGCCACCTCAAGGGGGAATAGCAATCAGCCCCAGCATTTT CATSRGNSNQPQHF
TRBD1 NA TRBJ1-2 TRBV4-3 TGCGCCAGCAGCCAACAGACAGGGGGCGGTGTATATGGCTACACCTTC CASSQQTGGGVYGYTF
TRBD1 once TRBJ1-2 TRBV5-5 TGTGCCAGCAGCTTGGGGACAGGGTATGGCTACACCTTC CASSLGTGYGYTF
TRBD2 NA TRBJ2-3 TRBV2 TGTGCCAGCAGAGGCACTAGCGGGGTCACAGATACGCAGTATTTT CASRGTSGVTDTQYF
NA NA TRBJ1-6 TRBV6-2/TRBV6-3 TGTGCCAGCAGTTACGGCGTTGGGAGGCGTTCACCCCTCCACTTT CASSYGVGRRSPLHF
NA NA TRBJ1-5 TRBV18 TGTGCCAGCTCACCCTCGTCGGGTTTTAGCAATCAGCCCCAGCATTTT CASSPSSGFSNQPQHF